Each of the 24 T cell receptor beta chains below was sequenced from the same sample in a study of human T cells and chemical hapten exposure. As for treatment: therapeutic diphenylcyclopropenone sensitization with weekly scalp DPC. It was the library that attached unique molecular identifiers to individual cDNA molecules. TCRdb recomputed calls from the reads with MiXCR, one row per CDR3 protein. The sample gives 2,500 to 3,000 distinct CDR3 sequences, 40% to 55% of which show up once; 9.5% to 13% is in the top ten. The sequencing used whole blood, collected before DPC sensitization or 2, 6, or about 24 weeks after (not recorded which). These receptors came from an adult with alopecia areata. Some clones in this sample may be carry-over from other donors' samples. This table probably holds off-target reads from a library built for another chain.

This chain joins TRBV4-1 and TRBJ2-7, with TRBD2 matching over 12 bases. With 3 bases clipped from V and 5 bases from J, the junction kept 5 bases outside the gene matches. This CDR3 spans 15 amino acids. In germline, CDR1 is MGHRA, CDR2 YSYEKL. In DNA form, the CDR3 reads TGCGCCAGCAGCCAGCCGACTAGCGGGAGCCACGAGCAGTACTTC. Its translation is CASSQPTSGSHEQYF.

This chain joins TRBV20-1 and TRBJ2-5; the D gene is possibly TRBD1 (5 bases). Germline V gene data show CDR1 as DFQATT and CDR2 as SNEGSKA (reference sequence). Deletions cut 4 bases from V and 0 bases from J, with 6 bases between. This CDR3 spans 12 amino acids. The CDR3: CSAKGNQETQYF. Here the CDR3 DNA reads TGCAGTGCTAAGGGGAACCAAGAGACCCAGTACTTC.

The chain joins TRBV7-9 to TRBJ2-5, with D tentatively TRBD2 (6 bases). CDR3 size: 15 residues. The V end lost 6 bases, the J end lost 4 bases, and 18 bases lay between the germline ends. Germline V gene sequence: CDR1 SEHNR, CDR2 FQNEAQ (reference sequence). CDR3 coding DNA: TGTGCCAGCAGATCCTTTCGGGGGAGGTCAGAGACCCAGTACTTC. Its protein product is CASRSFRGRSETQYF.

J is TRBJ2-7 and V is TRBV6-6, with no clear D. The CDR3 runs 14 residues. V shed 7 bases and J shed 2 bases, with 15 bases lying between them. CDR1 and CDR2 from the germline V gene are MNHNY and SVGAGI (reference sequence). The CDR3 DNA is TGTGCCAGCACCCTACACAGTTCCACCTACGAGCAGTACTTC. This sequence encodes CASTLHSSTYEQYF.

This clonotype was seen more than once but under ten times. This rearrangement joins TRBV6-6 to TRBJ2-1; D perhaps matches TRBD1 (6 bases). The CDR3 is 15 amino acids. The V gene lost 0 bases and the J gene lost 5 bases, with 11 bases spanning the gap. Germline values: CDR1 MNHNY, CDR2 SVGAGI (reference sequence). The CDR3 is CASSYSLGADNEQFF. The CDR3 nucleotides read TGTGCCAGCAGTTACTCCCTGGGGGCGGACAATGAGCAGTTCTTC.

V gene TRBV12-3 or TRBV12-4 combines with J gene TRBJ2-3; D not certain. The V end was cut by 5 bases, the J end by 0 bases, with 6 bases between. The CDR3 is made up of 13 amino acids. CDR3 nucleotides: TGTGCCAGCAGTCCCCCCAGCACAGATACGCAGTATTTT. This sequence encodes CASSPPSTDTQYF.

This clonotype has just a few counts. V and J are TRBV30 and TRBJ2-7; D not certain. The CDR3 sequence is 13 residues long. Germline V gene sequence: CDR1 GTSNPN, CDR2 SVGIG (reference sequence). V was cut by 2 bases and J by 2 bases, with 10 bases left in between. This chain's CDR3 is CAWSLNRAYEQYF. For the CDR3, the DNA is TGTGCCTGGAGTTTGAATAGAGCCTACGAGCAGTACTTC.

The CDR3 spells CASSLIPGLAGNIQYF. The CDR3 nucleotides are TGTGCCAGCAGCCTAATTCCGGGACTAGCAGGAAACATTCAGTACTTC. J is TRBJ2-4 and V is TRBV27; 9 nucleotides line up with TRBD2. Germline CDR1 MNHEY, CDR2 SMNVEV (reference sequence). This CDR3 has 16 amino acids. The ends lost 6 bases at V and 6 bases at J; junction bases unmatched: 12.

This clonotype has just a few counts. This chain joins TRBV7-2 and TRBJ2-5; a possible D gene is TRBD1 (6 bases). Germline V CDR1 and CDR2: SGHTA, FQGNSA. The CDR3 loop spans 15 amino acids. V gave up 4 bases and J gave up 5 bases, with 17 bases separating them. The CDR3 reads CASSSQQGRTETQYF. The CDR3 DNA reads as TGTGCCAGCAGCTCCCAACAGGGCCGTACGGAGACCCAGTACTTC. Using reference TRBV7-2 and TRBJ2-5 for the parts outside the CDR3, the full variable domain is GAGVSQSPSNKVTEKGKDVELRCDPISGHTALYWYRQSLGQGLEFLIYFQGNSAPDKSGLPSDRFSAERTGGSVSTLTIQRTQQEDSAVYLCASSSQQGRTETQYFGPGTRLLVL.

The rearrangement links TRBV5-1 to TRBJ2-1; 7 bases line up with TRBD2. V was pared by 0 bases and J by 7 bases, with 7 bases of the junction left unmatched. This CDR3 spans 15 amino acids. The germline gives CDR1 SGHRS, CDR2 YFSETQ. The CDR3, as DNA: TGCGCCAGCAGCTTGGGACTAGCAAGTTTAAATGAGCAGTTCTTC. It codes for CASSLGLASLNEQFF.

This chain links TRBV25-1 with TRBJ2-7; 7 bases line up with TRBD1. The CDR3 sequence is 16 residues long. V shed 6 bases and J 3 bases; nucleotides not matched to a gene: 14. Germline V gene lookup returns CDR1 MGHDK and CDR2 SYGVNS. CDR3 loop: CASSTRQGTPGYEQYF. The CDR3 DNA is TGTGCCAGCAGCACACGACAGGGTACCCCCGGCTACGAGCAGTACTTC.

The chain carries TRBV5-1 and TRBJ2-1, with 10 bases that match TRBD2. CDR3 length: 14 residues. V lost 1 base to trimming and J lost 7 bases; unmatched junction nucleotides: 2. CDR1 is SGHRS, CDR2 YFSETQ, per germline. DNA of the CDR3: TGCGCCAGCAGCTTGCTAGCGGGAGAAAATGAGCAGTTCTTC. Protein product: CASSLLAGENEQFF.

This chain connects TRBV7-8 to TRBJ2-3; maybe TRBD2 (5 bases). The CDR3 is made up of 17 amino acids. Trimming took 5 bases from V and 2 from J, leaving 20 bases between them. Germline lookup yields CDR1 SGHVS and CDR2 FQNEAQ. CDR3 protein: CASSGFSWATNTDTQYF. In nucleotides, the CDR3 is TGTGCCAGCAGCGGTTTCTCTTGGGCGACTAACACAGATACGCAGTATTTT.

This clonotype was seen more than once but under ten times. The CDR3 protein is CASSKGSGSYNEQFF. The DNA of the CDR3 is TGTGCCAGCAGCAAAGGGTCAGGGTCCTACAATGAGCAGTTCTTC. This rearrangement joins TRBV7-2 to TRBJ2-1; D possibly corresponds to TRBD1 (5 bases). The germline V gene encodes CDR1 SGHTA and CDR2 FQGNSA. V lost 5 bases, J lost 1 base, and 12 bases lay in between. The CDR3 has 15 residues.

This rearrangement joins TRBV27 to TRBJ2-7; D possibly corresponds to TRBD1 (5 bases). V was pared by 0 bases and J by 4 bases, with 10 bases between. CDR3 length: 14 amino acids. Germline CDR1 and CDR2: MNHEY and SMNVEV (reference sequence). CDR3 DNA: TGTGCCAGCAGTTTATCCAGGACAAAGTACGAGCAGTACTTC. The encoded protein is CASSLSRTKYEQYF.

The CDR3 sequence is CSVGRGTEQFF. CDR3 nucleotide sequence: TGCAGCGTTGGCAGGGGAACTGAGCAGTTCTTC. The chain is built from TRBV29-1 and TRBJ2-1; a weak D match, TRBD1 (6 bases). This CDR3 region has 11 residues. The V gene lost 4 bases and the J gene lost 9 bases, with 10 bases spanning the gap. The V gene's germline CDR1 is SQVTM and CDR2 ANQGSEA.

Only a few counts were recorded for this clonotype. The genes are TRBV28 and TRBJ2-3; D assignment may be TRBD1 or TRBD2 (5 bases each). From germline, CDR1 is MDHEN and CDR2 SYDVKM. Trimming pared 6 bases from V and 4 bases from J, leaving 17 bases between. This CDR3 contains 15 residues. Here the CDR3 reads CASRRHGANADTQYF. The CDR3 DNA reads TGTGCCAGCAGGCGACACGGGGCCAATGCAGATACGCAGTATTTT.

This chain connects TRBV24-1 to TRBJ2-1; the match to TRBD2 covers 7 bases. Germline V CDR1 and CDR2: KGHDR, SFDVKD. The ends lost 1 base at V and 9 bases at J; junction bases unmatched: 2. The CDR3 totals 13 residues. In nucleotides, the CDR3 is TGTGCCACCAGTGATTTAGTAGCGGGTGAGCAGTTCTTC. Translating it yields CATSDLVAGEQFF.

By share of the sample, this clonotype is large. The CDR3 DNA reads TGTGCCAGCAGCCCAGGACTAGCGGGTACCGAGCAGTACTTC. It yields the protein CASSPGLAGTEQYF. The chain combines TRBV12-3 or TRBV12-4 with TRBJ2-7; 11 nucleotides line up with TRBD2. This CDR3 contains 14 residues. Trimming cost V 6 bases and J 6 bases; bases outside gene matches: 7.

The rearrangement uses TRBV11-1 and TRBJ2-2, with D perhaps matching TRBD1 (6 bases). The CDR3 has 15 residues. CDR1 SGHAT and CDR2 FQDESV come from the germline V gene (reference sequence). Between the trimmed V and J ends, which lost 2 bases and 4 bases, there was a span of 11 bases. The CDR3 region has the DNA TGTGCCAGCAGCTTACCCCCGGACAGCACCGGGGAGCTGTTTTTT. Translation: CASSLPPDSTGELFF.

V is TRBV18 and J is TRBJ2-1, with 8 bases matching TRBD2. This CDR3 has 14 residues. Germline values: CDR1 KGHSH, CDR2 LQKENI. The V gene end was trimmed by 3 bases and the J gene end by 8 bases; junction bases not matched to a gene: 6. The CDR3 nucleotides are TGTGCCAGCTCACCTGGGACTAGGCCCCATGAGCAGTTCTTC. This encodes CASSPGTRPHEQFF. Variable domain in full (rest from reference TRBV18 and TRBJ2-1): NAGVMQNPRHLVRRRGQEARLRCSPMKGHSHVYWYRQLPEEGLKFMVYLQKENIIDESGMPKERFSAEFPKEGPSILRIQQVVRGDSAAYFCASSPGTRPHEQFFGPGTRLTVL.

Concerning this clonotype: The junction and the germline gene differ at one end; a read error may be behind it. V and J are TRBV11-2 and TRBJ2-2; D is possibly TRBD1 (5 bases). The CDR3 consists of 15 residues. Germline CDR1 reads SGHAT; CDR2 reads FQNNGV. CDR3 sequence: CVSSFKGARTGELFF. CDR3 in DNA: TGTGTCAGCAGCTTTAAAGGGGCGCGCACCGGGGAGCTGTTTTTT.

The chain uses TRBV7-2 and TRBJ2-7; D possibly corresponds to TRBD2 (6 bases). Trimming shortened V by 6 bases and J by 0 bases, and 9 bases separated the two germline ends. The germline V gene has CDR1 SGHTA and CDR2 FQGNSA. This CDR3 is 13 amino acids long. The chain's CDR3 is CASSGTASYEQYF. DNA of the CDR3: TGTGCCAGCAGTGGGACTGCCTCCTACGAGCAGTACTTC.

The rearrangement uses TRBV7-6 and TRBJ1-5, with D maybe TRBD1 (5 bases). Trimming stripped 1 base from V and 4 bases from J, with 8 bases between. Germline V gene data show CDR1 as SGHVS and CDR2 as FNYEAQ. The CDR3 totals 14 residues. The CDR3 sequence is CASSLGTSNQPQHF. The CDR3 nucleotides are TGTGCCAGCAGCTTAGGGACATCTAATCAGCCCCAGCATTTT.